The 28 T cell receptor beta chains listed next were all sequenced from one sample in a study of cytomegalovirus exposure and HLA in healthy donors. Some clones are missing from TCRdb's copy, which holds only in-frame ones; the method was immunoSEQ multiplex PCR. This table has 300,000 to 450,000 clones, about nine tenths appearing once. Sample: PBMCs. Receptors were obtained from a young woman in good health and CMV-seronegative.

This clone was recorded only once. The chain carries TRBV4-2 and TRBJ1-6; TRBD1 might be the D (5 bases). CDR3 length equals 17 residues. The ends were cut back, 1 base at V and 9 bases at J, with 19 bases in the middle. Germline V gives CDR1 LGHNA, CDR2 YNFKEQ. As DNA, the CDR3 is TGTGCCAGCAGCCAAGGGCGGGACGATCCTAGGGGTTCACCCCTCCACTTT. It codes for CASSQGRDDPRGSPLHF.

The CDR3 is CASSYSIYTNTGELFF. CDR3 in DNA: TGTGCCAGCAGTTACTCGATCTATACGAACACCGGGGAGCTGTTTTTT. The rearrangement links TRBV6-5 to TRBJ2-2; D remains ambiguous. The ends were cut back, 0 bases at V and 0 bases at J, with 8 bases in the middle. Germline loops: CDR1 MNHEY, CDR2 SVGAGI. The CDR3 loop spans 16 amino acids.

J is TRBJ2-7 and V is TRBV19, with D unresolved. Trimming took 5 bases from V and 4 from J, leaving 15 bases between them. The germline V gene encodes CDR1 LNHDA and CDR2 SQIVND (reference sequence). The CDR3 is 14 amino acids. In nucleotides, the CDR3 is TGTGCCAGTAGTTTTCGTATGGGCCCGTACGAGCAGTACTTC. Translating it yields CASSFRMGPYEQYF.

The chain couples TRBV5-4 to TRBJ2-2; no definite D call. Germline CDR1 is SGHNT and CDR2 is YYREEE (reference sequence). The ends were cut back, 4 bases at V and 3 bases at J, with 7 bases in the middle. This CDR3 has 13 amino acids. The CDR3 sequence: CASSGVYTGELFF. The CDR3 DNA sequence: TGTGCCAGCAGCGGAGTTTACACCGGGGAGCTGTTTTTT.

The CDR3 region is CASSLGGTAGHTF. CDR3 coding DNA: TGTGCCAGCAGCTTAGGCGGGACAGCCGGCCACACCTTC. The chain combines TRBV7-2 with TRBJ1-2, with 7 bases that match TRBD1. The V gene end was trimmed by 1 base and the J gene end by 12 bases; junction bases not matched to a gene: 8. Germline values: CDR1 SGHTA, CDR2 FQGNSA. This CDR3 comprises 13 residues.

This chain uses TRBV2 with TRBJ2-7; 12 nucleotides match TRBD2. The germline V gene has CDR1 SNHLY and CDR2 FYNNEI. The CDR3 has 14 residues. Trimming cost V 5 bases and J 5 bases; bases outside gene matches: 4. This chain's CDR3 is CASSWTSGKNEQYF. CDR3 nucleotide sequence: TGTGCCAGCAGTTGGACTAGCGGGAAGAACGAGCAGTACTTC. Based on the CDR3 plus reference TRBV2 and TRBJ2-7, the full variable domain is EPEVTQTPSHQVTQMGQEVILRCVPISNHLYFYWYRQILGQKVEFLVSFYNNEISEKSEIFDDQFSVERPDGSNFTLKIRSTKLEDSAMYFCASSWTSGKNEQYFGPGTRLTVT.

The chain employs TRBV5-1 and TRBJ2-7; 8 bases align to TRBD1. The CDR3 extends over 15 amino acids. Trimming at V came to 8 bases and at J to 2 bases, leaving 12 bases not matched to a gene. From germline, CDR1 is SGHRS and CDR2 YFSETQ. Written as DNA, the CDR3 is TGCGCCAGTCGACAGGGGATATCTATTACCTACGAGCAGTACTTC. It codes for CASRQGISITYEQYF.

The CDR3 spells CASSLSSIAGGRGTQYF. The CDR3 nucleotides read TGCGCCAGCAGCTTGTCTTCCATAGCGGGAGGGCGGGGGACCCAGTACTTC. The genes are TRBV5-1 and TRBJ2-5; 11 bases are shared with TRBD2. This CDR3 is 17 amino acids long. V was clipped by 1 base and J by 7 bases; unmatched bases: 12. Germline lookup yields CDR1 SGHRS and CDR2 YFSETQ. The full variable domain, with the rest looked up from reference TRBV5-1 and TRBJ2-5, is KAGVTQTPRYLIKTRGQQVTLSCSPISGHRSVSWYQQTPGQGLQFLFEYFSETQRNKGNFPGRFSGRQFSNSRSEMNVSTLELGDSALYLCASSLSSIAGGRGTQYFGPGTRLLVL.

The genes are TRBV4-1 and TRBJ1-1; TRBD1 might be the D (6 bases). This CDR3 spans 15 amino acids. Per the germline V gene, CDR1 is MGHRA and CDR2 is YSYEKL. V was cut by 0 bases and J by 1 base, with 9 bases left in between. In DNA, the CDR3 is TGCGCCAGCAGCCAAGATCGGACAGAGAACACTGAAGCTTTCTTT. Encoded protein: CASSQDRTENTEAFF.

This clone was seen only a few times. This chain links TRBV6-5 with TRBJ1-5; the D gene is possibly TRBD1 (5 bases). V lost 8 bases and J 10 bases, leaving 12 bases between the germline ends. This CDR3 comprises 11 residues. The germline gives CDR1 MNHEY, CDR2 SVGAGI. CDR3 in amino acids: CASGLGGPQHF. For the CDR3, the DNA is TGTGCCAGCGGTTTGGGGGGACCCCAGCATTTT.

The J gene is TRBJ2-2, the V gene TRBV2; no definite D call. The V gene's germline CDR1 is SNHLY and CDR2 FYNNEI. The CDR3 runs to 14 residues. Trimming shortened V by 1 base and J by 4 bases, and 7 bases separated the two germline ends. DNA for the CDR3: TGTGCCAGCAGTGAAGTCCGGTCCACCGGGGAGCTGTTTTTT. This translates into CASSEVRSTGELFF.

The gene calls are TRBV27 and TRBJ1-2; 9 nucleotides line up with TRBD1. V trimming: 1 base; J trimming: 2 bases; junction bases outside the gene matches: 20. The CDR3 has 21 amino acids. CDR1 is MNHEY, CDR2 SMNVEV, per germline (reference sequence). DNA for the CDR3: TGTGCCAGCAGTTTATTTGGGAGCCGGGACAGGGTATGGGGGGCCAACTATGGCTACACCTTC. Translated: CASSLFGSRDRVWGANYGYTF.

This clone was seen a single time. CDR3 bases: TGTGCCAGCAGTTTTACCGCCCGAGGTCATGAGCAGTTCTTC. This translates into CASSFTARGHEQFF. The V and J genes are TRBV27 and TRBJ2-1; D ambiguous. V dropped 3 bases and J dropped 8 bases, with 14 bases sitting between them. CDR3 size: 14 residues. Looked up from germline, CDR1 is MNHEY and CDR2 is SMNVEV (reference sequence).

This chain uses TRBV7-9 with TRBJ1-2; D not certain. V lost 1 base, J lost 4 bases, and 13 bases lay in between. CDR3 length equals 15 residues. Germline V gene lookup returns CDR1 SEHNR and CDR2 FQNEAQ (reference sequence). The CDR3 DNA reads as TGTGCCAGCAGCTTAGGGATACCGGGTGGCTATGGCTACACCTTC. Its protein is CASSLGIPGGYGYTF.

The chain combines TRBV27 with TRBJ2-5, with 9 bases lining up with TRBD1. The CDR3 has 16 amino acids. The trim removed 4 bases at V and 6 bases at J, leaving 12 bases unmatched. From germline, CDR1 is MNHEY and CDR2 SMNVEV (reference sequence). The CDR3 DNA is TGTGCCAGCAGTTACCTTGGAGGGACAGGGATTCAGACCCAGTACTTC. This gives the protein CASSYLGGTGIQTQYF.

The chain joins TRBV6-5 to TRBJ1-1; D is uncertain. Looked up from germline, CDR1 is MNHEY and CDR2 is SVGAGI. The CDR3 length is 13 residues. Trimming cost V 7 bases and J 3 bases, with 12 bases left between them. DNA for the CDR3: TGTGCCAGCACAAGCGGGCAGTACACTGAAGCTTTCTTT. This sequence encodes CASTSGQYTEAFF.

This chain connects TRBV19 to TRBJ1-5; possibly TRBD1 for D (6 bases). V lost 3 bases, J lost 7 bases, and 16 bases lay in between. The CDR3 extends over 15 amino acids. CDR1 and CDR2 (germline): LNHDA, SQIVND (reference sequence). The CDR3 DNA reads TGTGCCAGTAGTATGGGGGGCCGCGGGGGACAGCCCCAGCATTTT. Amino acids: CASSMGGRGGQPQHF.

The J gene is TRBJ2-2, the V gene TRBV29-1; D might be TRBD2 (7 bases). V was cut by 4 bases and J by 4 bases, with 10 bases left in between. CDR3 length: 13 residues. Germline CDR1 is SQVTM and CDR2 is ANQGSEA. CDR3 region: CSVGEGGTGELFF. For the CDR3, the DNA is TGCAGCGTTGGGGAGGGGGGCACCGGGGAGCTGTTTTTT.

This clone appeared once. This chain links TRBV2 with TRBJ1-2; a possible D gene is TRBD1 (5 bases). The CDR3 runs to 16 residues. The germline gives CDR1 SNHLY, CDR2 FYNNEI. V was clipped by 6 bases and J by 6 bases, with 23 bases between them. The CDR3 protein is CASSPDRQSLPHGYTF. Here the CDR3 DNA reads TGTGCCAGCAGCCCAGATCGACAGTCCCTTCCCCATGGCTACACCTTC.

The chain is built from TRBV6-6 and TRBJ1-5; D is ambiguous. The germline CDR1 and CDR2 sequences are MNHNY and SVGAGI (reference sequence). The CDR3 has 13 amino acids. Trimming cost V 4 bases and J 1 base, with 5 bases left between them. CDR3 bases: TGTGCCAGCAGTTTGGGCAGCAATCAGCCCCAGCATTTT. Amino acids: CASSLGSNQPQHF.

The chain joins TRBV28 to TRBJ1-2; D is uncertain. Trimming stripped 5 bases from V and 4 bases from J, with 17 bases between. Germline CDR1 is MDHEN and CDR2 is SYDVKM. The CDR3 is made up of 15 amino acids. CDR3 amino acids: CASSTPGDWAYGYTF. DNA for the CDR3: TGTGCCAGCAGTACCCCCGGCGATTGGGCCTATGGCTACACCTTC.

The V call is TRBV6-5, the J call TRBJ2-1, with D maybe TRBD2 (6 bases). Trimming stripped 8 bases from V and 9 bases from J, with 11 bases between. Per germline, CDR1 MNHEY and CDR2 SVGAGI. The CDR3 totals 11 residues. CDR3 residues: CASVGGVEQFF. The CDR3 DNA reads TGTGCCAGCGTGGGCGGGGTTGAGCAGTTCTTC.

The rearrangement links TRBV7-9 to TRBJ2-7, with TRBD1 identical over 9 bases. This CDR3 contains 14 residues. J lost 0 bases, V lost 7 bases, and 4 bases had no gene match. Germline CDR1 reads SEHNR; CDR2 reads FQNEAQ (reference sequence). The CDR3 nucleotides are TGTGCCAGCACGGGACAGGGTAGCTCCTACGAGCAGTACTTC. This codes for CASTGQGSSYEQYF.

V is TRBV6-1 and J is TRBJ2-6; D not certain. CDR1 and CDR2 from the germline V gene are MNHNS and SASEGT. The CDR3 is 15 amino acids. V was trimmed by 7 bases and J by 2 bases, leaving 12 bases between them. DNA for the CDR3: TGTGCCAGCACGCTTGGGCCCCCTGGGGCCAACGTCCTGACTTTC. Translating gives CASTLGPPGANVLTF.

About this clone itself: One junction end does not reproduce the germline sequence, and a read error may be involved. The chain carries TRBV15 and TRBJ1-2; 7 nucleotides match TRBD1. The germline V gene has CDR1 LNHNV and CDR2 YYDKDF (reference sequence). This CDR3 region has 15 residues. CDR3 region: CATSGTYRDSRPISF. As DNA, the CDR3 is TGTGCCACCAGCGGTACTTACCGGGACAGCCGCCCTATTTCCTTC.

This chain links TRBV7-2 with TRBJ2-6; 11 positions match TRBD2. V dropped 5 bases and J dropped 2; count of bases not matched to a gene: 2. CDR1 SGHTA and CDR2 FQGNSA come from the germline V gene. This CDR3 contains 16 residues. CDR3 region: CASSRLAGPGANVLTF. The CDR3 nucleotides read TGTGCCAGCAGCAGACTAGCGGGACCTGGGGCCAACGTCCTGACTTTC.

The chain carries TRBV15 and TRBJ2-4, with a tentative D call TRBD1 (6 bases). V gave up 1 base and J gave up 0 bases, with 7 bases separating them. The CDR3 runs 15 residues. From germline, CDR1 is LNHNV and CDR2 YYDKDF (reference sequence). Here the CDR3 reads CATSRVGGAKNIQYF. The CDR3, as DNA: TGTGCCACCAGCAGAGTAGGGGGAGCCAAAAACATTCAGTACTTC.

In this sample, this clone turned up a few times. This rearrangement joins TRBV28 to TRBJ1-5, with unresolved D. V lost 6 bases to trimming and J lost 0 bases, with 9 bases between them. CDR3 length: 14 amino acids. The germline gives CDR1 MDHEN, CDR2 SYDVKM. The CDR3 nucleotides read TGTGCCAGCAGCCCCCCCAGTAGCAATCAGCCCCAGCATTTT. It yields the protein CASSPPSSNQPQHF. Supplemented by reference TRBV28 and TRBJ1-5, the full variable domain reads DVKVTQSSRYLVKRTGEKVFLECVQDMDHENMFWYRQDPGLGLRLIYFSYDVKMKEKGDIPEGYSVSREKKERFSLILESASTNQTSMYLCASSPPSSNQPQHFGDGTRLSIL.